The clone carrying this T cell receptor (beta chain) was counted at least ten times. The antigen remains unidentified. Genomic DNA constituted the template upon which TCR beta VDJ and CDR3 profiling was performed. TCRdb passed the reads through MiXCR, listing each CDR3 protein once. The sample comprises about 160,000 distinct CDR3 sequences, roughly 47% of which are singletons, and about 1.1% rests with the top ten. The sample belongs to a study of CD8+CD57+ T cells in acquired aplastic anemia. As for the study in general: Yields of DNA that came from sorted CD4+ and CD8+ cells averaged about 3.4 ug. Healthy-donor CD4+ cells averaged roughly 9.8 million reads. Notes on the study in general: The CD8+ Simpson's diversity of patients and controls was not significantly different. Overlapping CD8+ CDR3 repertoires of patients and controls contained roughly 27 shared sequences.

The germline V gene encodes CDR1 ENHRY and CDR2 SYGVKD. This CDR3 contains 14 residues. V lost 0 bases and J 5 bases, leaving 11 bases between the germline ends. The receptor's source is a human donor in good health. The source material was sorted CD4+, CD8+, or CD8+CD57+ T cells (not recorded which) from PBMCs. The V gene is TRBV10-3, the J gene TRBJ2-7; unclear D gene. The CDR3 here is CAISESSPLDEQYF. In DNA, the CDR3 is TGTGCCATCAGTGAGTCGAGTCCCCTCGACGAGCAGTACTTC.